This T cell receptor (beta chain) was profiled in a study of monozygotic twins with inflammatory bowel disease. TCRdb re-called the 5' RACE reads; one entry per CDR3 protein, DNA not given. The sample holds 150,000 to 200,000 distinct CDR3 sequences. Concerning this clonotype itself: The antigen remains undetermined.

This CDR3 is built from 15 residues. Overall study results and limits: On the inverse Simpson index, IBD patients scored lower for TCRbeta diversity than healthy co-twins.

This sequence was found in a human donor with ulcerative colitis or Crohn's disease, or a healthy co-twin of an affected twin (not recorded which). The source material was blood. This chain connects TRBV12-3 or TRBV12-4 to TRBJ1-5; lacking DNA, the TRBD1 call made by TCRdb goes unchecked. The CDR3 protein is CASSLQSSPEQPQHF.